The entry below describes one T cell receptor (beta chain). The junction and the germline gene differ at one end; a read error may be behind it. The source of the sample is a study of blood T cell repertoires in COVID-19. In the study overall: T cells, B-cell-depleted T cells, or PBMCs provided the cDNA or gDNA that served as material.

Participant age was about 18 to 95 years, and participants resided in 25 or so US areas. In assigning cohorts, the study relied on participant-reported clinical history. The CDR3 is 14 residues long. Germline-derived CDR1 and CDR2 are MNHEY and SVGAGI. Authors' analysis steps: Amplification with reference gene primers provided the estimates of nucleated cell counts. Sequencing was performed with immunoSEQ multiplex PCR; in TCRdb, only in-frame clones are kept and a portion is missing. V and J calls and clone size are as listed in that table; D and trimming were resolved from the DNA. The sample consists of roughly 400,000 clones, approximately 90% of them appearing once.

The chain uses TRBV6-5 and TRBJ1-1; D call uncertain. This clonotype originated in a woman aged 40 to 50 who had been exposed to COVID-19. Sequences were obtained from PBMCs or T cells enriched from blood (not recorded which). CDR3 residues: CASSRPGMAGFSHF. The CDR3 nucleotides read TGTGCCAGCAGTAGACCGGGAATGGCTGGTTTTAGCCACTTT.